The clone carrying this T cell receptor beta chain was picked up a small number of times. The antigen is unknown. The time point denotes: patch test 2, 6 weeks after DPC sensitization. Treatment of the sample: therapeutic diphenylcyclopropenone sensitization with weekly scalp DPC. This specimen belongs to a study of human T cells and chemical hapten exposure. The CDR3 covers 16 residues. The germline V and J ends were trimmed by 6 bases and 1 base, with 19 bases remaining between them. CDR1 is MDHEN and CDR2 is SYDVKM in the germline V gene. As handled by the study authors: Samples ranged from about 20,000 to 750,000 TCRs, with a median of approximately 100,000. TCRdb reprocessed the RACE reads with MiXCR, giving one entry per CDR3 protein. TCRdb, not the authors, supplied the V and J calls. This table holds 120,000 to 150,000 distinct CDR3 sequences, approximately 12% found once. General study points: No alteration of TCRs above 1 in 1000 frequency was seen with DPC sensitization.

Sequencing used whole blood, obtained in connection with sensitization to the hapten diphenylcyclopropenone (DPC). This rearrangement joins TRBV28 to TRBJ2-7; tentatively, D is TRBD2 (6 bases). The receptor comes from a woman in her 50s with alopecia areata. Some clones in this sample may be carry-over from other donors' samples. CDR3 nucleotide sequence: TGTGCCAGCAGAACCCGTAGCGGAGCCGAATCCTACGAGCAGTACTTC. Amino acids: CASRTRSGAESYEQYF.